The 17 T cell receptor beta chains below come from one sample, sequenced in a study of T cells after yellow fever vaccination. TCRdb analysed the 5' RACE reads with MiXCR anew, one entry per CDR3 protein. The data show 110,000 to 150,000 distinct CDR3 sequences, about 7% seen once. This material consisted of CD4+ T cells sorted from PBMCs, taken 10 days after the yellow fever booster vaccination. The receptors here all came from a young man who received the YFV17D yellow fever vaccine.

This clonotype was seen repeatedly, ten times or more. This chain uses TRBV3-1 with TRBJ2-1; the match to TRBD2 covers 14 bases. The germline gives CDR1 LGHDT, CDR2 YNNKEL (reference sequence). With V trimmed by 3 bases and J by 9 bases, 10 bases remained unmatched. The CDR3 runs to 17 residues. The CDR3 spells CASSQVRLAGGGGEQFF. The CDR3 nucleotides read TGTGCCAGCAGCCAGGTTAGACTAGCGGGAGGGGGCGGTGAGCAGTTCTTC.

This clonotype has ten or more counts. The chain couples TRBV5-4 to TRBJ2-5, with a tentative D call TRBD2 (5 bases). The V gene's germline CDR1 is SGHNT and CDR2 YYREEE (reference sequence). Deletions cut 0 bases from V and 7 bases from J, with 7 bases between. CDR3 length: 12 amino acids. The CDR3 protein is CASSLGAGTQYF. CDR3 coding DNA: TGTGCCAGCAGCTTGGGCGCGGGGACCCAGTACTTC. Looking up the rest from reference TRBV5-4 and TRBJ2-5 gives the full variable domain: ETGVTQSPTHLIKTRGQQVTLRCSSQSGHNTVSWYQQALGQGPQFIFQYYREEENGRGNFPPRFSGLQFPNYSSELNVNALELDDSALYLCASSLGAGTQYFGPGTRLLVL.

The table lists this clonotype with many counts. The chain employs TRBV7-2 and TRBJ2-5; 7 positions match TRBD1. Germline V lookup: CDR1 SGHTA, CDR2 FQGNSA. The CDR3 totals 14 residues. The V segment lost 3 bases and the J segment 5 bases; nucleotides outside the gene matches: 6. The CDR3 nucleotides read TGTGCCAGCAGCTTCGACAGGGCAAGGGAGACCCAGTACTTC. It specifies CASSFDRARETQYF. Using reference TRBV7-2 and TRBJ2-5 for the parts outside the CDR3, the full variable domain is GAGVSQSPSNKVTEKGKDVELRCDPISGHTALYWYRQSLGQGLEFLIYFQGNSAPDKSGLPSDRFSAERTGGSVSTLTIQRTQQEDSAVYLCASSFDRARETQYFGPGTRLLVL.

This chain connects TRBV7-2 to TRBJ2-7; no clear D gene. The CDR3 is made up of 12 amino acids. Looked up from germline, CDR1 is SGHTA and CDR2 is FQGNSA. Trimming removed 1 base from V and 11 bases from J, with 12 bases in between. CDR3 sequence (DNA): TGTGCCAGCAGCTTAGAGGCAGGTGGGGAGTACTTC. This codes for CASSLEAGGEYF. The variable domain in full, completed from reference TRBV7-2 and TRBJ2-7, reads GAGVSQSPSNKVTEKGKDVELRCDPISGHTALYWYRQSLGQGLEFLIYFQGNSAPDKSGLPSDRFSAERTGGSVSTLTIQRTQQEDSAVYLCASSLEAGGEYFGPGTRLTVT.

This clonotype was counted at least ten times. CDR3 nucleotide sequence: TGCGCCAGCAGTCCCGGTGGCTATGGCTACACCTTC. It translates to CASSPGGYGYTF. V usage is TRBV10-1 and J usage is TRBJ1-2; D is unresolved. This CDR3 has 12 residues. CDR1 is WNHNN, CDR2 SYGVQD, per germline (reference sequence). V was pared by 5 bases and J by 4 bases, with 8 bases between.

Ten or more counts support this clonotype. The chain employs TRBV7-7 and TRBJ2-3, with D possibly being TRBD1 (6 bases). Germline V gene sequence: CDR1 SSHAT, CDR2 FNYEAQ (reference sequence). The CDR3 covers 15 residues. V dropped 2 bases and J dropped 2 bases, with 11 bases sitting between them. CDR3 amino acids: CASSLLGHLTDTQYF. DNA for the CDR3: TGTGCCAGCAGCTTATTGGGACACCTCACAGATACGCAGTATTTT.

Comments on this clonotype: A much larger clone sits a single nucleotide away, making a read error possible. V usage is TRBV7-9 and J usage is TRBJ2-7; 8 bases align to TRBD1. The ends lost 4 bases at V and 3 bases at J; junction bases unmatched: 8. CDR3 length equals 15 residues. Germline V gives CDR1 SEHNR, CDR2 FQNEAQ (reference sequence). The CDR3 spells CASSSDRVENYEQYF. The CDR3 DNA is TGTGCCAGCAGCTCGGACAGGGTTGAGAACTACGAGCAGTACTTC.

This clonotype was observed a few times. The chain is built from TRBV3-1 and TRBJ2-5; maybe TRBD1 (5 bases). The germline V and J ends were trimmed by 1 base and 4 bases, with 10 bases remaining between them. CDR1 and CDR2 from the germline V gene are LGHDT and YNNKEL (reference sequence). The CDR3 length is 14 residues. The CDR3 here is CASSQGARAETQYF. The CDR3 DNA follows: TGTGCCAGCAGCCAAGGGGCCAGGGCAGAGACCCAGTACTTC.

This clonotype was seen repeatedly, ten times or more. The chain is built from TRBV29-1 and TRBJ2-7, with D possibly matching TRBD1 (5 bases). The CDR3 is 12 amino acids. Trimming cost V 4 bases and J 4 bases, with 11 bases left between them. Germline lookup yields CDR1 SQVTM and CDR2 ANQGSEA. CDR3 region: CSVVGRVYEQYF. The CDR3 nucleotides read TGCAGCGTTGTCGGCAGGGTATACGAGCAGTACTTC.

This clonotype occurred many times. V is TRBV27 and J is TRBJ2-7; 14 bases are a match to TRBD2. Trimming at V came to 5 bases and at J to 4 bases, leaving 7 bases not matched to a gene. CDR3 length equals 16 residues. Germline values: CDR1 MNHEY, CDR2 SMNVEV (reference sequence). CDR3 in amino acids: CASSRAGTSGSYEQYF. CDR3 DNA: TGTGCCAGCAGTAGGGCAGGGACTAGCGGGAGTTACGAGCAGTACTTC.

V is TRBV5-4 and J is TRBJ2-2; D might be TRBD1 (6 bases). The germline V gene encodes CDR1 SGHNT and CDR2 YYREEE (reference sequence). CDR3 size: 13 residues. Trimming pared 5 bases from V and 7 bases from J, leaving 12 bases between. The CDR3 sequence is CASRDSLIGELFF. In DNA, the CDR3 is TGTGCCAGCAGGGACAGTTTGATCGGGGAGCTGTTTTTT.

This clonotype was counted at least ten times. The V call is TRBV7-9, the J call TRBJ2-7, with unresolved D. Trimming pared 1 base from V and 8 bases from J, leaving 12 bases between. The CDR3 consists of 13 residues. Germline V gene data show CDR1 as SEHNR and CDR2 as FQNEAQ (reference sequence). The DNA of the CDR3 is TGTGCCAGCAGCTTAGTCGAAAACTCCCAGCAGTACTTC. As protein: CASSLVENSQQYF.

At least ten counts were recorded for this clonotype. The chain recombines TRBV25-1 with TRBJ2-6; no reliable D call. Germline V gives CDR1 MGHDK, CDR2 SYGVNS. The CDR3 spans 14 residues. V lost 3 bases and J lost 5, with 8 bases in between. The CDR3 region has the DNA TGTGCCAGCAGTGATCCTCTCCGGGCCAACGTCCTGACTTTC. This encodes CASSDPLRANVLTF.

CDR3 in amino acids: CASSRDGPRYEQYF. The CDR3 DNA reads as TGCGCCAGCAGCCGAGATGGCCCCCGCTACGAGCAGTACTTC. This chain uses TRBV5-1 with TRBJ2-7, with D hard to call. The germline V gene encodes CDR1 SGHRS and CDR2 YFSETQ. There are 14 residues in the CDR3. Deletions cut 4 bases from V and 3 bases from J, with 14 bases between. Filled out from reference TRBV5-1 and TRBJ2-7, the complete variable domain reads KAGVTQTPRYLIKTRGQQVTLSCSPISGHRSVSWYQQTPGQGLQFLFEYFSETQRNKGNFPGRFSGRQFSNSRSEMNVSTLELGDSALYLCASSRDGPRYEQYFGPGTRLTVT.

The V gene is TRBV7-9, the J gene TRBJ1-1, with 8 bases fitting TRBD1. The CDR3 length is 15 residues. J gave up 4 bases and V 5 bases, and 9 bases lay outside the gene matches. Germline CDR1 reads SEHNR; CDR2 reads FQNEAQ (reference sequence). This CDR3 is CASSDQGAGVTEAFF. CDR3 DNA sequence: TGTGCCAGCAGCGACCAGGGGGCGGGTGTCACTGAAGCTTTCTTT.

There are many counts of this clonotype. This sequence joins TRBV20-1 and TRBJ2-7; D is possibly TRBD1 (6 bases). Between the trimmed V and J ends, which lost 4 bases and 0 bases, there was a span of 13 bases. The CDR3 extends over 14 amino acids. Germline CDR1 reads DFQATT; CDR2 reads SNEGSKA (reference sequence). The CDR3 is CSATGAPGSYEQYF. DNA for the CDR3: TGCAGTGCTACAGGGGCCCCCGGCTCCTACGAGCAGTACTTC.

This clonotype was seen many times. The rearrangement uses TRBV9 and TRBJ2-1, with D possibly being TRBD1 (5 bases). The V gene lost 0 bases and the J gene lost 6 bases, with 7 bases spanning the gap. From germline, CDR1 is SGDLS and CDR2 YYNGEE. The CDR3 contains 13 residues. CDR3 sequence: CASSVEQVNEQFF. CDR3 bases: TGTGCCAGCAGCGTAGAACAGGTCAATGAGCAGTTCTTC.